Below are 13 T cell receptor beta chains sequenced from a single sample in a study of blood T cell repertoires in COVID-19. The assay was immunoSEQ multiplex PCR, and TCRdb's table has in-frame clones only and misses some. This table has under 300,000 clones, about nine tenths appearing once. Sequencing was carried out using peripheral blood. The receptors come from a woman between 40 and 50 years old who had recovered from COVID-19.

The rearrangement uses TRBV7-9 and TRBJ1-1; 8 bases map to TRBD1. The ends lost 5 bases at V and 3 bases at J; junction bases unmatched: 8. CDR3 length equals 15 residues. From germline, CDR1 is SEHNR and CDR2 FQNEAQ (reference sequence). The CDR3 DNA reads as TGTGCCAGCAGCAACGACAGGGGACTTTACACTGAAGCTTTCTTT. Encoded protein: CASSNDRGLYTEAFF.

The chain joins TRBV5-1 to TRBJ1-1; the D gene is possibly TRBD1 (5 bases). Germline-derived CDR1 and CDR2 are SGHRS and YFSETQ. Between the trimmed V and J ends, which lost 0 bases and 2 bases, there was a span of 11 bases. The CDR3 extends over 15 amino acids. The CDR3 region has the DNA TGCGCCAGCAGCTTGGTCGCGGGGGGAAACACTGAAGCTTTCTTT. Its protein product is CASSLVAGGNTEAFF.

The rearrangement uses TRBV28 and TRBJ1-1; 8 bases match TRBD1. J was trimmed by 0 bases and V by 5 bases; bases with no gene match: 8. The CDR3 covers 16 residues. Looked up from germline, CDR1 is MDHEN and CDR2 is SYDVKM. The DNA for the CDR3 is TGTGCCAGCAGTACCCGGACAGGGATCATGAACACTGAAGCTTTCTTT. Protein sequence: CASSTRTGIMNTEAFF.

The rearrangement uses TRBV19 and TRBJ2-5; 7 bases line up with TRBD2. The CDR3 spans 14 residues. With 4 bases clipped from V and 3 bases from J, the junction kept 5 bases outside the gene matches. From germline, CDR1 is LNHDA and CDR2 SQIVND (reference sequence). The CDR3 protein is CASSSERGKETQYF. The CDR3 nucleotides read TGTGCCAGTAGTAGCGAGCGGGGAAAAGAGACCCAGTACTTC.

As for this clone: Germline and junction disagree at one end, which may indicate a read error. This chain links TRBV7-9 with TRBJ1-1; 7 positions agree with TRBD1. This CDR3 has 15 residues. Germline CDR1 and CDR2: SEHNR and FQNEAQ (reference sequence). The CDR3 loop reads CVSIPTQGVNTEAFF. The DNA of the CDR3 is TGTGTCAGCATACCCACCCAGGGGGTGAACACTGAAGCTTTCTTT.

DNA for the CDR3: TGCGCCAGCAGGACCCGGGCGGGGGAAGGGACCGGGGAGCTGTTTTTT. Its translation is CASRTRAGEGTGELFF. The chain is built from TRBV5-1 and TRBJ2-2; 7 bases align to TRBD2. CDR1 is SGHRS, CDR2 YFSETQ, per germline. The CDR3 has 16 amino acids. V was clipped by 5 bases and J by 5 bases; unmatched bases: 12.

This chain links TRBV5-1 with TRBJ2-1, with a tentative D call TRBD1 (6 bases). Germline CDR1 and CDR2: SGHRS and YFSETQ. This CDR3 is 14 amino acids long. With 1 base removed from V and 4 bases from J, the gap between germline ends came to 9 bases. In DNA form, the CDR3 reads TGCGCCAGCAGCTTGCTACAGGGATACAATGAGCAGTTCTTC. Translating it yields CASSLLQGYNEQFF.

The chain couples TRBV11-3 to TRBJ2-3, with 7 bases aligning to TRBD2. CDR3 length: 15 amino acids. V gave up 1 base and J gave up 4 bases; unmatched junction bases: 5. Germline CDR1 reads SGHNT; CDR2 reads YENEEA. The chain's CDR3 is CASSLAGGSADTQYF. In DNA, the CDR3 is TGTGCCAGCAGCTTAGCGGGAGGTAGTGCAGATACGCAGTATTTT.

The chain couples TRBV6-2 or TRBV6-3 to TRBJ2-7, with TRBD2 matching 9 bases. The junction had 3 bases not matched to a gene; V was cut back by 0 bases and J by 3 bases. The CDR3 extends over 15 amino acids. CDR1 is MNHEY and CDR2 is SVGEGT in the germline V gene. The CDR3 DNA sequence: TGTGCCAGCAGTTACTCACAGACTAGCGGCTACGAGCAGTACTTC. Encoded protein: CASSYSQTSGYEQYF.

The chain recombines TRBV29-1 with TRBJ1-5; D not certain. Deletions cut 4 bases from V and 2 bases from J, with 6 bases between. The CDR3 is made up of 12 amino acids. In germline, CDR1 is SQVTM, CDR2 ANQGSEA. CDR3 protein: CSVAQGNQPQHF. The CDR3 DNA reads TGCAGCGTTGCGCAGGGCAATCAGCCCCAGCATTTT.

The chain carries TRBV3-1 (or the pseudogene TRBV3-2) and TRBJ2-1, with 7 positions matching TRBD2. The CDR3 is 15 residues long. With V trimmed by 4 bases and J by 10 bases, 13 bases remained unmatched. The germline CDR1 and CDR2 sequences are LGHDT and YNNKEL (reference sequence). The CDR3 loop reads CASSPSAGTMKEQFF. In nucleotides, the CDR3 is TGTGCCAGCAGCCCGTCGGCCGGGACTATGAAGGAGCAGTTCTTC.

The CDR3 nucleotides are TGTGCCAGTAAGCAGCTAGCGTCGAACACCGGGGAGCTGTTTTTT. Translating it yields CASKQLASNTGELFF. The chain combines TRBV19 with TRBJ2-2; D is possibly TRBD2 (6 bases). Germline values: CDR1 LNHDA, CDR2 SQIVND (reference sequence). This CDR3 is built from 15 residues. Trimming left V 7 bases short and J 0 bases short, with 12 bases between.

The chain uses TRBV30 and TRBJ2-3, with TRBD2 matching over 8 bases. Germline V lookup: CDR1 GTSNPN, CDR2 SVGIG (reference sequence). This CDR3 contains 13 residues. V dropped 7 bases and J dropped 4; count of bases not matched to a gene: 7. CDR3: CASTTGGADTQYF. DNA for the CDR3: TGTGCCTCCACCACGGGAGGGGCAGATACGCAGTATTTT.